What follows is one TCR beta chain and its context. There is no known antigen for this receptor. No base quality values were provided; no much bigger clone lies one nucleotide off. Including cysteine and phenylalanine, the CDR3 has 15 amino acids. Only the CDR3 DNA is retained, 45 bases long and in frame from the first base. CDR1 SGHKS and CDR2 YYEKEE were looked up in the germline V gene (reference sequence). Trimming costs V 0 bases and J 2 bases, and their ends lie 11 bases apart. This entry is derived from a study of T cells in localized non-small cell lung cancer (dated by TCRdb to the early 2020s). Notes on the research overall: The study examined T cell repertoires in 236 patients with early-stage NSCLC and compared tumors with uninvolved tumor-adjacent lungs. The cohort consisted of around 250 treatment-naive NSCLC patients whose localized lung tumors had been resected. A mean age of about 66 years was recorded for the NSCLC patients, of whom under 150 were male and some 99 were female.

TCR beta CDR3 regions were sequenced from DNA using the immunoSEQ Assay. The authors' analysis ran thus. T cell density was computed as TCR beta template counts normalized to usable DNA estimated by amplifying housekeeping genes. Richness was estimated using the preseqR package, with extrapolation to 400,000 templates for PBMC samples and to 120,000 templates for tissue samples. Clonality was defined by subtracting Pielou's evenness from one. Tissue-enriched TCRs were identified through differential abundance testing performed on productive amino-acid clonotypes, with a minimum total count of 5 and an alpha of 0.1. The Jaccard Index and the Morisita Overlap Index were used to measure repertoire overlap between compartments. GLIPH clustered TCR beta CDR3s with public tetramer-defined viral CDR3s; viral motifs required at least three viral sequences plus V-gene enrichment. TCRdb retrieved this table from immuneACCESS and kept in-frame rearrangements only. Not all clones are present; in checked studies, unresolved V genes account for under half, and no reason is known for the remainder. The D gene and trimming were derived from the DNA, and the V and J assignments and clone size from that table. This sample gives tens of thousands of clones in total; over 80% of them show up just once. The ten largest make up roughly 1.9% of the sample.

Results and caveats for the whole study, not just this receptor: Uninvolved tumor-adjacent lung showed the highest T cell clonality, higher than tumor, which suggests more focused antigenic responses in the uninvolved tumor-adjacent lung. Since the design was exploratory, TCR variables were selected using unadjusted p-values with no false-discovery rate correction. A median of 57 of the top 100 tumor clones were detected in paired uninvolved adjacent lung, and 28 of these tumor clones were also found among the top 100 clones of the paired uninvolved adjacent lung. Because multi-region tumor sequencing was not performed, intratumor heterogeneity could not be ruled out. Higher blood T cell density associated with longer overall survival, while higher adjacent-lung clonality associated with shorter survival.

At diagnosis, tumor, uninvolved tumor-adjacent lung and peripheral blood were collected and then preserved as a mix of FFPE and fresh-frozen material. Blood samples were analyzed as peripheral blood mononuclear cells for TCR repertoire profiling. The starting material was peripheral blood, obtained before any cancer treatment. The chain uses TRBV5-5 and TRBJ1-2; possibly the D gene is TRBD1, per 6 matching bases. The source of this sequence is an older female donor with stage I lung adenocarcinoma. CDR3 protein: CASSLVPQGNYGYTF. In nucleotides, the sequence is TGTGCCAGCAGCTTGGTCCCCCAGGGGAACTATGGCTACACCTTC.